These 6 T cell receptor beta chains originate from one sample sequenced in a study of cytomegalovirus exposure and HLA in healthy donors. Vbeta (60) and Jbeta (13) primers were used in the PCR. Only in-frame clones appear in the TCRdb table, and some are missing; sequencing was by immunoSEQ multiplex PCR. The profile shows about 110,000 clones, about 70% of them singletons. The sequenced sample was PBMCs. These receptors came from a boy aged 5-17 years in good health and CMV-seronegative.

The J gene is TRBJ1-6, the V gene TRBV2; D is uncertain. V lost 1 base, J lost 13 bases, and 5 bases lay in between. Germline CDR1 SNHLY, CDR2 FYNNEI. This CDR3 spans 11 amino acids. The CDR3, as DNA: TGTGCCAGCAGTGAAGGTCGTCCCCTCCACTTT. Translating gives CASSEGRPLHF. Supplemented by reference TRBV2 and TRBJ1-6, the full variable domain reads EPEVTQTPSHQVTQMGQEVILRCVPISNHLYFYWYRQILGQKVEFLVSFYNNEISEKSEIFDDQFSVERPDGSNFTLKIRSTKLEDSAMYFCASSEGRPLHFGNGTRLTVT.

This chain uses TRBV9 with TRBJ1-4; 11 nucleotides agree with TRBD1. Germline values: CDR1 SGDLS, CDR2 YYNGEE. The ends lost 3 bases at V and 8 bases at J; junction bases unmatched: 6. CDR3 length: 15 residues. CDR3 residues: CASSGTGGKHEKLFF. The CDR3 nucleotides are TGTGCCAGCAGCGGGACAGGGGGCAAACACGAAAAACTGTTTTTT.

The chain links TRBV30 to TRBJ1-3; 8 positions match TRBD1. The germline gives CDR1 GTSNPN, CDR2 SVGIG (reference sequence). The junction had 11 bases not matched to a gene; V was cut back by 4 bases and J by 0 bases. This CDR3 is 17 amino acids long. In DNA form, the CDR3 reads TGTGCCTGGAAATTTTGGACAGGGCCCTCCTCTGGAAACACCATATATTTT. Protein: CAWKFWTGPSSGNTIYF.

V gene TRBV10-3 combines with J gene TRBJ1-2, with D possibly matching TRBD1 (5 bases). This CDR3 has 12 residues. Germline V gene lookup returns CDR1 ENHRY and CDR2 SYGVKD. The V and J ends lost 6 bases and 1 base respectively, with 6 bases between them. CDR3 DNA sequence: TGTGCCATCAGGGGGCATAACTATGGCTACACCTTC. Residues: CAIRGHNYGYTF.

The chain has TRBV9 and TRBJ2-5, with D maybe TRBD1 (5 bases). Germline V lookup: CDR1 SGDLS, CDR2 YYNGEE. This CDR3 comprises 13 residues. The germline V and J ends were trimmed by 4 bases and 2 bases, with 9 bases remaining between them. CDR3: CASSKTAQETQYF. The CDR3 bases are TGTGCCAGCAGCAAGACAGCTCAAGAGACCCAGTACTTC.

The rearrangement uses TRBV7-9 and TRBJ2-1, with TRBD1 matching over 8 bases. V dropped 0 bases and J dropped 6; count of bases not matched to a gene: 1. The germline V gene has CDR1 SEHNR and CDR2 FQNEAQ (reference sequence). The CDR3 sequence is 14 residues long. Here the CDR3 DNA reads TGTGCCAGCAGCTTAGCCGGGACAGGCAATGAGCAGTTCTTC. It codes for CASSLAGTGNEQFF.